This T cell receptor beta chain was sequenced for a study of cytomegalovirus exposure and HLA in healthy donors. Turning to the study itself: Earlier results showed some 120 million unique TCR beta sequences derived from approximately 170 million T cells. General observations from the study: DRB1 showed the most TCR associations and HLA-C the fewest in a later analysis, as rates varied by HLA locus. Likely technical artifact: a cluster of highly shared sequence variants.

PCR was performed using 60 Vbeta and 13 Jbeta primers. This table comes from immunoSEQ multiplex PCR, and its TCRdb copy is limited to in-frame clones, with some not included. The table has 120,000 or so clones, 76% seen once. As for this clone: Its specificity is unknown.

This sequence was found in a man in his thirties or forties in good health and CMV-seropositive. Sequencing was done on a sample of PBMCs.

The DNA of the CDR3 is TGCGCCAGCAGCTTAACCGGGACAACAATGAACACTGAAGCTTTCTTT. Translated: CASSLTGTTMNTEAFF. This chain joins TRBV5-1 and TRBJ1-1; D is perhaps TRBD1 (6 bases). The CDR3 is made up of 16 amino acids. Germline V lookup: CDR1 SGHRS, CDR2 YFSETQ. The V gene lost 2 bases and the J gene lost 0 bases, with 14 bases spanning the gap.